The next 8 T cell receptor beta chains were all read from a single sample in a study of T cells in localized non-small cell lung cancer. Measured with immunoSEQ multiplex PCR; TCRdb has only the in-frame clones, and not every one. The profile shows under 25,000 clones, around nine tenths of them singletons. The sample here was peripheral blood, taken before any cancer treatment. The receptors shown here come from a man aged 40 to 69 with stage I squamous cell lung carcinoma.

The CDR3 here is CASSSSSDPTDTQYF. The CDR3 DNA reads TGTGCCAGCAGTTCGTCGTCGGACCCCACAGATACGCAGTATTTT. This chain links TRBV28 with TRBJ2-3; D is uncertain. V was shortened by 4 bases and J by 2 bases, with 13 bases between the two germline ends. Germline V CDR1 and CDR2: MDHEN, SYDVKM. The CDR3 is 15 residues long.

The chain has TRBV5-1 and TRBJ1-1, with D possibly TRBD1 on 6 matching bases. The CDR3 sequence is 14 residues long. Trimming left V 5 bases short and J 4 bases short, with 15 bases between. Germline CDR1 SGHRS, CDR2 YFSETQ. The CDR3 region has the DNA TGCGCCAGCAGTTTTTCAGGGGAAGGCACTGAAGCTTTCTTT. Protein: CASSFSGEGTEAFF.

The gene calls are TRBV7-2 and TRBJ2-7; D is perhaps TRBD2 (5 bases). V gave up 5 bases and J gave up 6 bases, with 14 bases separating them. Germline CDR1 SGHTA, CDR2 FQGNSA. The CDR3 length is 13 residues. The CDR3: CASSLNGVGEQYF. In DNA, the CDR3 is TGTGCCAGCAGCCTCAACGGGGTTGGCGAGCAGTACTTC. Looking up the rest from reference TRBV7-2 and TRBJ2-7 gives the full variable domain: GAGVSQSPSNKVTEKGKDVELRCDPISGHTALYWYRQSLGQGLEFLIYFQGNSAPDKSGLPSDRFSAERTGGSVSTLTIQRTQQEDSAVYLCASSLNGVGEQYFGPGTRLTVT.

This chain links TRBV5-1 with TRBJ2-3, with 12 bases fitting TRBD2. Germline lookup yields CDR1 SGHRS and CDR2 YFSETQ. The V and J ends lost 4 bases and 0 bases, in that order; junction bases with no gene match: 12. This CDR3 is 19 amino acids long. CDR3 residues: CASSRQPGLAGPSTDTQYF. For the CDR3, the DNA is TGCGCCAGCAGCCGCCAACCAGGACTAGCGGGGCCAAGCACAGATACGCAGTATTTT.

This clone has a single count. The rearrangement uses TRBV7-9 and TRBJ2-7, with 9 nucleotides matching TRBD1. In germline, CDR1 is SEHNR, CDR2 FQNEAQ (reference sequence). CDR3 size: 15 residues. V shed 1 base, J shed 2 bases, and the junction held 3 bases outside the gene matches. This CDR3 is CASSLEQGATYEQYF. CDR3 sequence (DNA): TGTGCCAGCAGCTTAGAACAGGGGGCAACCTACGAGCAGTACTTC.

The rearrangement links TRBV9 to TRBJ2-7, with D perhaps matching TRBD1 or TRBD2 (5 bases each). V lost 0 bases, J lost 1 base, and 8 bases lay in between. Per the germline V gene, CDR1 is SGDLS and CDR2 is YYNGEE. The CDR3 extends over 14 amino acids. The CDR3 here is CASSVEGSSYEQYF. DNA of the CDR3: TGTGCCAGCAGCGTAGAGGGGAGTTCCTACGAGCAGTACTTC.

The chain links TRBV5-6 to TRBJ2-1; D is possibly TRBD1 or TRBD2 (5 bases each). This CDR3 region has 13 residues. Germline assignment: CDR1 SGHDT and CDR2 YYEEEE. V gave up 3 bases and J gave up 7 bases, with 11 bases separating them. CDR3 bases: TGTGCCAGCAGCTCGGTCGGGGCTAATGAGCAGTTCTTC. It yields the protein CASSSVGANEQFF.

The chain uses TRBV19 and TRBJ1-5; D uncertain. Germline CDR1 LNHDA, CDR2 SQIVND (reference sequence). CDR3 length: 15 residues. Trimming took 1 base from V and 3 from J, leaving 10 bases between them. In DNA, the CDR3 is TGTGCCAGTAGTATAGGTCGGGGAAACAATCAGCCCCAGCATTTT. Residues: CASSIGRGNNQPQHF.